Shown below are 15 T cell receptor beta chains from a single sample sequenced in a study of T cells in Graves' hyperthyroidism and ophthalmopathy. TCR beta CDR3 regions were amplified from RNA transcripts. The TCR CDR3 first-round RT-PCR relied on the HTBI primer set. Each CDR3 protein is one row after TCRdb ran MiXCR on the multiplex PCR reads. The sample yields hundreds of thousands of distinct CDR3 sequences, about 15% seen once. Sequenced input: blood. Receptors originate from a woman aged 50 to 65 with Graves' ophthalmopathy.

There are many counts of this clonotype. The rearrangement uses TRBV27 and TRBJ2-1, with a tentative D call TRBD2 (5 bases). The CDR3 is made up of 14 amino acids. The V gene lost 3 bases and the J gene lost 7 bases, with 13 bases spanning the gap. The germline gives CDR1 MNHEY, CDR2 SMNVEV (reference sequence). CDR3 sequence (DNA): TGTGCCAGCAGTTTGGGAGCTAGGTTGAATGAGCAGTTCTTC. It is translated as CASSLGARLNEQFF.

This clonotype was seen many times. The V call is TRBV7-2, the J call TRBJ2-5, with TRBD2 identical over 7 bases. Germline V gives CDR1 SGHTA, CDR2 FQGNSA. This CDR3 is built from 15 residues. Trimming at V came to 5 bases and at J to 2 bases, leaving 8 bases not matched to a gene. The CDR3 sequence: CASSPDGGGQETQYF. Written as DNA, the CDR3 is TGTGCCAGCAGCCCAGATGGCGGGGGACAAGAGACCCAGTACTTC. Drawing the rest from reference TRBV7-2 and TRBJ2-5, the complete variable domain is GAGVSQSPSNKVTEKGKDVELRCDPISGHTALYWYRQSLGQGLEFLIYFQGNSAPDKSGLPSDRFSAERTGGSVSTLTIQRTQQEDSAVYLCASSPDGGGQETQYFGPGTRLLVL.

The chain joins TRBV5-6 to TRBJ2-1; 7 nucleotides match TRBD2. This CDR3 region has 17 residues. Germline V gene data show CDR1 as SGHDT and CDR2 as YYEEEE. V lost 3 bases and J lost 2; bases outside the gene matches: 11. The CDR3 nucleotides read TGTGCCAGCAGCTGTAGACTAGCCCCTCTCACCTACAATGAGCAGTTCTTC. Amino acids: CASSCRLAPLTYNEQFF.

This clonotype was observed a single time. This may arise from a read error, as a much more abundant clone is one base away. J is TRBJ2-1 and V is TRBV7-9; 8 nucleotides match TRBD2. CDR3 size: 14 residues. The germline V gene encodes CDR1 SEHNR and CDR2 FQNEAQ (reference sequence). This CDR3 reads CANSHKTSDYEQFF. CDR3 DNA: TGTGCCAACAGCCACAAGACTAGCGACTATGAGCAGTTCTTC.

This clonotype was found many times. The chain combines TRBV20-1 with TRBJ2-7; no definite D call. The CDR3 has 13 residues. Between the trimmed V and J ends, which lost 8 bases and 2 bases, there was a span of 16 bases. From germline, CDR1 is DFQATT and CDR2 SNEGSKA (reference sequence). In DNA, the CDR3 is TGCAGTTCCAACGCCCTGGGAACCTACGAGCAGTACTTC. Encoded protein: CSSNALGTYEQYF.

This clonotype was counted many times. The chain recombines TRBV11-3 with TRBJ2-5; 7 bases fit TRBD2. The CDR3 length is 15 residues. Looked up from germline, CDR1 is SGHNT and CDR2 is YENEEA. Germline trimming cut 4 bases from V and 3 bases from J; bases unmatched to any gene: 8. The CDR3 region is CASSSRAGTKETQYF. The CDR3 DNA sequence: TGTGCCAGCAGCTCGAGAGCGGGGACTAAAGAGACCCAGTACTTC. Full variable domain (outside the CDR3, taken from reference TRBV11-3 and TRBJ2-5): EAGVVQSPRYKIIEKKQPVAFWCNPISGHNTLYWYLQNLGQGPELLIRYENEEAVDDSQLPKDRFSAERLKGVDSTLKIQPAELGDSAVYLCASSSRAGTKETQYFGPGTRLLVL.

This clonotype was detected many times. V usage is TRBV4-3 and J usage is TRBJ2-1; 8 bases fit TRBD2. The CDR3 is made up of 16 amino acids. Per the germline V gene, CDR1 is LGHNA and CDR2 is YSLEER. V trimming: 0 bases; J trimming: 6 bases; junction bases outside the gene matches: 7. The CDR3 region has the DNA TGCGCCAGCAGCCAAGATCCCAGCGGGAGACTCAATGAGCAGTTCTTC. It is translated as CASSQDPSGRLNEQFF.

The rearrangement uses TRBV19 and TRBJ1-1; TRBD1 might be the D (5 bases). CDR3 length: 15 residues. V was clipped by 6 bases and J by 1 base, with 15 bases between them. The germline CDR1 and CDR2 sequences are LNHDA and SQIVND (reference sequence). CDR3 residues: CASRPGREWNTEAFF. Here the CDR3 DNA reads TGTGCCAGTAGACCAGGGAGGGAATGGAACACTGAAGCTTTCTTT.

Note on this clonotype: A single base separates this from a much larger clone, so it may be a read error. This sequence joins TRBV6-2 or TRBV6-3 and TRBJ1-2; D may be TRBD1 (5 bases). The CDR3 loop spans 15 amino acids. From germline, CDR1 is MNHEY and CDR2 SVGEGT. This CDR3 reads CASRYSRGSHYGYTF. In DNA, the CDR3 is TGTGCCAGCAGATACTCGCGGGGGTCCCACTATGGCTACACCTTC.

This clonotype was recorded at least ten times. V gene TRBV20-1 combines with J gene TRBJ2-3; 9 bases are a match to TRBD2. J was trimmed by 0 bases and V by 0 bases; bases with no gene match: 22. CDR3 length equals 22 residues. Germline V gene sequence: CDR1 DFQATT, CDR2 SNEGSKA (reference sequence). The CDR3 bases are TGCAGTGCTAGAGACCCCGGGCCCCTTCTAGCGGGATTACGCACTAGCACAGATACGCAGTATTTT. Encoded protein: CSARDPGPLLAGLRTSTDTQYF.

This clonotype showed up many times. The chain recombines TRBV10-3 with TRBJ1-5, with D possibly TRBD1 on 5 matching bases. The length of the CDR3 is 17 residues. Germline CDR1 ENHRY, CDR2 SYGVKD. V lost 0 bases and J lost 2, with 14 bases in between. CDR3 DNA sequence: TGTGCCATCAGTGAGTCCGGGGGAATCGGTGGCAATCAGCCCCAGCATTTT. It encodes CAISESGGIGGNQPQHF.

With regard to this clonotype: One base away lies a much larger clone, so this may be a sequencing read error. The J gene is TRBJ2-7, the V gene TRBV4-2, with 12 bases lining up with TRBD2. V gave up 4 bases and J gave up 6 bases; unmatched junction bases: 7. Germline assignment: CDR1 LGHNA and CDR2 YNFKEQ. The CDR3 extends over 15 amino acids. CDR3: CASSRRLAGVCEQYF. The CDR3 DNA is TGTGCCAGCAGCCGAAGACTAGCGGGAGTGTGCGAGCAGTACTTC.

To note about this clonotype: A clone one base away is much larger, so this may be a read error. This sequence joins TRBV11-1 and TRBJ2-3, with D possibly matching TRBD1 (5 bases). V was trimmed by 5 bases and J by 2 bases, leaving 20 bases between them. The germline gives CDR1 SGHAT, CDR2 FQDESV (reference sequence). This CDR3 contains 17 residues. The CDR3 region has the DNA TGTGCCAGCAGCCAAGAAGCACAGGCAGCTAACACAGATACGCAGTATTTT. Translation gives CASSQEAQAANTDTQYF.

There are a few counts of this clonotype. The chain employs TRBV4-2 and TRBJ2-5; 11 bases align to TRBD2. J lost 3 bases, V lost 1 base, and 10 bases had no gene match. Germline V lookup: CDR1 LGHNA, CDR2 YNFKEQ. CDR3 length: 18 amino acids. The CDR3 DNA follows: TGTGCCAGCAGCCAAGTCGGACGGGGACTAGCGGCAGAAGAGACCCAGTACTTC. This sequence encodes CASSQVGRGLAAEETQYF.

This clonotype was counted at least ten times. This chain links TRBV12-3 or TRBV12-4 with TRBJ2-1; 8 bases map to TRBD2. The CDR3 has 15 amino acids. V gave up 6 bases and J gave up 4 bases; unmatched junction bases: 8. The CDR3 is CASSRIAGPYNEQFF. CDR3 sequence (DNA): TGTGCCAGCAGCCGGATAGCGGGACCATACAATGAGCAGTTCTTC.